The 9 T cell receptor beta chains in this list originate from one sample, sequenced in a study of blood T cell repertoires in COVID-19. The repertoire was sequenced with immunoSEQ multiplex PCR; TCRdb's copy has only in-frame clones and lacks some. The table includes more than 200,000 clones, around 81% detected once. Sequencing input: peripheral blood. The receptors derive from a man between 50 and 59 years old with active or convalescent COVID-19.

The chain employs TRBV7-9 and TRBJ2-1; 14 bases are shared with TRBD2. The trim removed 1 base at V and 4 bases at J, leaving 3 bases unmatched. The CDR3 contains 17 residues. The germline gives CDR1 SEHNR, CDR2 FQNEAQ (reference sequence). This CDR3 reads CASSLGGLAGDYNEQFF. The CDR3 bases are TGTGCCAGCAGCTTAGGGGGACTAGCGGGGGATTACAATGAGCAGTTCTTC.

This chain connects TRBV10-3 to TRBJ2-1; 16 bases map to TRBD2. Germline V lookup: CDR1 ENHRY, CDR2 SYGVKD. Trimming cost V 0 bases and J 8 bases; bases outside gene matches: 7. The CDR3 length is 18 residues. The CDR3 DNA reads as TGTGCCATCAGTGAGTCGCGGGGACTAGCGGGGGGGCTCTATGAGCAGTTCTTC. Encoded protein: CAISESRGLAGGLYEQFF.

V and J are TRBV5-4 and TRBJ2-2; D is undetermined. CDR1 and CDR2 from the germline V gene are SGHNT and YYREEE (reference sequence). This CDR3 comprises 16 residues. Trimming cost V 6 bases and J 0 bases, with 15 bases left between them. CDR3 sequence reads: CASTSGGLPNTGELFF. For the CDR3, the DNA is TGTGCCAGCACCTCCGGCGGCCTGCCGAACACCGGGGAGCTGTTTTTT.

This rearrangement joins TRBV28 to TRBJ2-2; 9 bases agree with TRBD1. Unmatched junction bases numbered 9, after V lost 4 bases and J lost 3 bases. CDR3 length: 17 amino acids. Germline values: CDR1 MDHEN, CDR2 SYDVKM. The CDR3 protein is CASSWPFRQGDTGELFF. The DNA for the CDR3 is TGTGCCAGCAGTTGGCCGTTTCGACAGGGGGACACCGGGGAGCTGTTTTTT. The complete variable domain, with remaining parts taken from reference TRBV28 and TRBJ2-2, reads DVKVTQSSRYLVKRTGEKVFLECVQDMDHENMFWYRQDPGLGLRLIYFSYDVKMKEKGDIPEGYSVSREKKERFSLILESASTNQTSMYLCASSWPFRQGDTGELFFGEGSRLTVL.

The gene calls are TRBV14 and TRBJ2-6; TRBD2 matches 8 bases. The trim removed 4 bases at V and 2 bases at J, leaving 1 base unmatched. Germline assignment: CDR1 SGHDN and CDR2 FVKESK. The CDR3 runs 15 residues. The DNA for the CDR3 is TGTGCCAGCAGCCTCGGGGGGGCTGGGGCCAACGTCCTGACTTTC. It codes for CASSLGGAGANVLTF.

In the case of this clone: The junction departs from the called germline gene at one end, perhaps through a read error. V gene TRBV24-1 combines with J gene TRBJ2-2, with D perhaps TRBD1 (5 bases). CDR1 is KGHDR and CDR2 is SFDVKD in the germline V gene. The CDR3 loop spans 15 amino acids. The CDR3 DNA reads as TGTGCCACCAGTGATCCAGGGTCGAACCCCGGGGAGCTGTTTTTT. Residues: CATSDPGSNPGELFF.

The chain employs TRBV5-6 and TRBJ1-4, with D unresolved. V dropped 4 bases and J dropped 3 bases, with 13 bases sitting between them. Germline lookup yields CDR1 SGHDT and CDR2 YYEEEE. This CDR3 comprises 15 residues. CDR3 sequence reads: CASSPWAVANEKLFF. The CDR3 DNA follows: TGTGCCAGCAGCCCATGGGCAGTGGCTAATGAAAAACTGTTTTTT.

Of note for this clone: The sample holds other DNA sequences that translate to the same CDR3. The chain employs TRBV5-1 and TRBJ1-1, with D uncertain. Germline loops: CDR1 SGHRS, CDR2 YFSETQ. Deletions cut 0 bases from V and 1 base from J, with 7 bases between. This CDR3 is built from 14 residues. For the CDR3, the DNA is TGCGCCAGCAGCTTGGGGGGAGAGAACACTGAAGCTTTCTTT. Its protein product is CASSLGGENTEAFF.

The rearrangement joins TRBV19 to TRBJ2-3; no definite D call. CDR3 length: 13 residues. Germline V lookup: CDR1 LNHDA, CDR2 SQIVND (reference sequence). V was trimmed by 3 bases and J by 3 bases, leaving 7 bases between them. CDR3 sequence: CASSMIGTDTQYF. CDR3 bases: TGTGCCAGTAGTATGATCGGGACAGATACGCAGTATTTT. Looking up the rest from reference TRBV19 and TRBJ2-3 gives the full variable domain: DGGITQSPKYLFRKEGQNVTLSCEQNLNHDAMYWYRQDPGQGLRLIYYSQIVNDFQKGDIAEGYSVSREKKESFPLTVTSAQKNPTAFYLCASSMIGTDTQYFGPGTRLTVL.